The 16 T cell receptor beta chains presented below share a single source sample, sequenced in a study of T cell clonality in common variable immunodeficiency. Method: immunoSEQ multiplex PCR; TCRdb's copy keeps in-frame clones and lacks some. The sample has about 39,000 clones, none seen only once. Sequencing input: peripheral blood mononuclear cells. These TCRs come from a person between 18 and 70 years old in good health.

This clone was counted a few times. The read terminates 3 residues ahead of where the CDR3 ends, so the germline J gene completes it. The chain recombines TRBV6-1 with TRBJ2-2, with 7 bases that match TRBD1. Germline assignment: CDR1 MNHNS and CDR2 SASEGT. The CDR3 sequence is 15 residues long. CDR3 residues: CASSEVLGGGEKLFF. The part of the CDR3 DNA that was read is TGTGCCAGCAGTGAAGTGTTAGGGGGCGGTGAAAAG.

This clone came up many times. The CDR3 end is not reached by the read, which stops 3 residues before it; the germline J gene fills it in. V is TRBV29-1 and J is TRBJ1-5; possibly TRBD1 for D (6 bases). There are 17 residues in the CDR3. Germline V gene sequence: CDR1 SQVTM, CDR2 ANQGSEA. V gave up 3 bases and J gave up 0 bases, with 18 bases separating them. The CDR3 here is CSVEGRGHLYSNQPQHF. The CDR3 DNA, read in part, is TGCAGCGTTGAGGGTCGGGGACACCTTTATAGCAATCAGCCC.

This clone has at least ten counts. The CDR3 end lies 3 residues beyond the end of the read and is filled in from the germline J gene. This sequence joins TRBV20-1 and TRBJ2-1, with 10 nucleotides matching TRBD2. Germline V gene data show CDR1 as DFQATT and CDR2 as SNEGSKA (reference sequence). V was clipped by 4 bases and J by 0 bases; unmatched bases: 18. The CDR3 is made up of 20 amino acids. CDR3 DNA, as far as it was read: TGCAGTGCTAAGGACCCAACTAGCGGGACATTCTCTTACTCCTACAATGAG. As protein: CSAKDPTSGTFSYSYNE. The complete CDR3 sequence is CSAKDPTSGTFSYSYNEQFF.

This clone has a count of ten or more. The read ends 3 residues shy of where the CDR3 ends; the end is completed using the germline J gene. The chain has TRBV29-1 and TRBJ2-3; 13 nucleotides match TRBD2. The CDR3 has 15 residues. CDR1 and CDR2 from the germline V gene are SQVTM and ANQGSEA. The V gene end was trimmed by 4 bases and the J gene end by 4 bases; junction bases not matched to a gene: 5. The CDR3 loop is CSVGTGLAGADTQYF. The covered CDR3 bases are TGCAGCGTTGGGACCGGACTAGCGGGAGCAGATACG.

This clone has ten or more counts. Sequencing ends 3 residues short of the CDR3 end; the germline J gene provides the rest. The chain joins TRBV20-1 to TRBJ2-2; D is unresolved. CDR3 length: 14 residues. Germline V lookup: CDR1 DFQATT, CDR2 SNEGSKA (reference sequence). The CDR3 is CSARGLMSGEKLFF. The sequenced part of the CDR3 DNA is TGCAGTGCTAGAGGCCTAATGAGTGGTGAAAAG.

Ten or more counts support this clone. CDR3 DNA (partial): TGTGCCAGCAGCCCCCAGGGGGAGACC. Its protein is CASSPQGET. The CDR3 in its entirety is CASSPQGETQYF. The chain employs TRBV6-2 or TRBV6-3 and TRBJ2-5; the D gene is possibly TRBD1 (6 bases). The read ends 3 residues before the CDR3 terminus; that terminus is restored from the germline J gene. The V end lost 6 bases, the J end lost 5 bases, and 10 bases lay between the germline ends. Germline V lookup: CDR1 MNHEY, CDR2 SVGEGT. CDR3 size: 12 residues.

This clone was detected many times. Read data end 3 residues before the CDR3 end; the end is taken from the germline J gene. The chain couples TRBV5-1 to TRBJ1-2, with 12 bases aligning to TRBD1. Germline V CDR1 and CDR2: SGHRS, YFSETQ. The CDR3 has 17 residues. The CDR3 DNA, read in part, is TGCGCCAGCAGCTCAGGAATTAGCTCCGGGACAGGGGGCGGC. Residues: CASSSGISSGTGGG. The whole CDR3 sequence is CASSSGISSGTGGGYTF. Complete variable domain (other parts from reference TRBV5-1 and TRBJ1-2): KAGVTQTPRYLIKTRGQQVTLSCSPISGHRSVSWYQQTPGQGLQFLFEYFSETQRNKGNFPGRFSGRQFSNSRSEMNVSTLELGDSALYLCASSSGISSGTGGGYTFGSGTRLTVV.

This clone has only a few counts. The CDR3 extends 3 residues past the end of the read, so its final part is completed from the germline J gene. The chain couples TRBV30 to TRBJ1-1; TRBD1 might be the D (6 bases). Germline V gene lookup returns CDR1 GTSNPN and CDR2 SVGIG (reference sequence). The CDR3 consists of 17 residues. The CDR3 region is CAWSRAGASGGNQPAFF. The CDR3 bases that were read are TGTGCCTGGAGTAGGGCAGGGGCCTCGGGGGGCAATCAGCCC.

This clone was seen a few times. One end of the junction fails to match germline, which may point to a read error. Read data end 3 residues before the CDR3 end; the end is taken from the germline J gene. This sequence joins TRBV7-4 and TRBJ2-1; 9 nucleotides match TRBD1. From germline, CDR1 is SGHVT and CDR2 SQSDAQ. The length of the CDR3 is 16 residues. The CDR3 bases that were read are TGCACCAGCAGCCCAGGATCCGGACAGGGGTTGAATGAG. Protein sequence: CTSSPGSGQGLNE. The entire CDR3 reads CTSSPGSGQGLNEQFF. Together with reference TRBV7-4 and TRBJ2-1, the CDR3 gives the full variable domain: GAGVSQSPRYKVAKRGRDVALRCDSISGHVTLYWYRQTLGQGSEVLTYSQSDAQRDKSGRPSGRFSAERPERSVSTLKIQRTEQGDSAVYLCTSSPGSGQGLNEQFFGPGTRLTVL.

This clone occurred many times. Read data end 3 residues before the CDR3 end; the end is taken from the germline J gene. V usage is TRBV2 and J usage is TRBJ2-5; 7 nucleotides line up with TRBD2. This CDR3 has 15 residues. CDR1 is SNHLY, CDR2 FYNNEI, per germline. V dropped 5 bases and J dropped 2; count of bases not matched to a gene: 8. CDR3 bases read: TGTGCCAGCAGTTTTGCTAGCGGAATACAAGAGACC. Amino acids: CASSFASGIQET. The CDR3 in its entirety is CASSFASGIQETQYF.

This clone was seen ten or more times. The read terminates 3 residues before the CDR3 end, so the remaining end is supplied by the germline J gene. The chain recombines TRBV11-2 with TRBJ2-2, with D tentatively TRBD2 (5 bases). Germline loops: CDR1 SGHAT, CDR2 FQNNGV. Trimming left V 4 bases short and J 5 bases short, with 11 bases between. This CDR3 region has 14 residues. Here the CDR3 reads CASSSRTGTGELFF. Incomplete CDR3 DNA: TGTGCCAGCAGCTCGAGGACTGGTACCGGGGAG.

In its sample, this clone was seen many times. The CDR3 extends 3 residues past the end of the read, so its final part is completed from the germline J gene. The chain uses TRBV19 and TRBJ1-5, with a tentative D call TRBD1 (5 bases). V was pared by 9 bases and J by 0 bases, with 24 bases between. This CDR3 spans 18 amino acids. The germline V gene encodes CDR1 LNHDA and CDR2 SQIVND (reference sequence). The CDR3 DNA, read in part, is TGTGCCAGCCCGAAAAGAACTCAACAGGATAATAGCAATCAGCCC. Amino acid sequence: CASPKRTQQDNSNQP. The whole CDR3 region reads CASPKRTQQDNSNQPQHF.

This clone was counted at least ten times. The read ends 3 residues shy of where the CDR3 ends; the end is completed using the germline J gene. This chain uses TRBV7-8 with TRBJ2-2, with D possibly being TRBD1 (5 bases). The CDR3 has 17 residues. Germline V gives CDR1 SGHVS, CDR2 FQNEAQ. The CDR3 is CASSLEGGHSGANVLFF. The part of the CDR3 DNA that was read is TGTGCCAGCAGCTTAGAGGGCGGACACTCTGGGGCCAACGTG. Filled out from reference TRBV7-8 and TRBJ2-2, the complete variable domain reads GAGVSQSPRYKVAKRGQDVALRCDPISGHVSLFWYQQALGQGPEFLTYFQNEAQLDKSGLPSDRFFAERPEGSVSTLKIQRTQQEDSAVYLCASSLEGGHSGANVLFFGEGSRLTVL.

This clone was seen ten or more times. The missing CDR3 end, 3 residues past where the read stops, is filled in from the germline J gene. Other DNA sequences in the sample encode the same CDR3. V and J are TRBV10-3 and TRBJ2-7; 10 nucleotides align to TRBD2. V shed 0 bases and J 2 bases; nucleotides not matched to a gene: 4. The CDR3 covers 16 residues. Germline V gene sequence: CDR1 ENHRY, CDR2 SYGVKD. CDR3 sequence: CAISESVAGGAYEQYF. The CDR3 bases that were read are TGTGCCATCAGTGAGTCAGTAGCGGGAGGAGCCTACGAG.

This clone was seen ten or more times. The DNA ends 3 residues before the CDR3 does, and the rest of the CDR3 is filled in from the germline J gene. The gene calls are TRBV7-6 and TRBJ2-7; 8 nucleotides align to TRBD2. Germline-derived CDR1 and CDR2 are SGHVS and FNYEAQ. This CDR3 has 14 residues. The ends lost 7 bases at V and 4 bases at J; junction bases unmatched: 9. The DNA read from the CDR3 is TGTGCCAGCACCCGGGGAGCGGGAGTTTACGAG. Its protein is CASTRGAGVYE. The entire CDR3 protein is CASTRGAGVYEQYF.

At least ten counts were recorded for this clone. Read coverage stops 3 residues before the CDR3 terminus; the germline J gene supplies the remainder. V gene TRBV5-1 combines with J gene TRBJ2-1, with a possible D match to TRBD1 (6 bases). V lost 2 bases to trimming and J lost 9 bases, with 15 bases between them. The CDR3 has 14 amino acids. Germline loops: CDR1 SGHRS, CDR2 YFSETQ. CDR3 region: CASSLTTGRGEQFF. Incomplete CDR3 DNA: TGCGCCAGCAGCTTAACGACAGGACGGGGTGAG.